The clone carrying this T cell receptor beta chain turned up a few times. Its matching antigen is unknown. V dropped 6 bases and J dropped 6 bases, with 15 bases sitting between them. CDR3 length equals 13 residues. The data originate from a study of T cell repertoires in cytomegalovirus infection. Study-wide background: Selected CMV epitopes included recently identified HLA-C-restricted ones as well as well-studied HLA-B-restricted ones. Broader study findings: The ex vivo response was dominated by HLA-C-restricted CMV-specific TCR beta clonotypes.

MiXCR was run by TCRdb on the reads, yielding one entry per CDR3 protein. Of roughly 570,000 distinct CDR3 sequences in the sample, 40% were seen once. The receptor comes from a human donor in good health (CMV status not recorded). Some clones in this sample may be carry-over from other donors' samples. V usage is TRBV12-3 or TRBV12-4 and J usage is TRBJ2-7; perhaps TRBD2 as D (7 bases). The specimen was cultured PBMCs, collected from culture after CMV antigen stimulation. Here the CDR3 reads CASSSGGGGEQYF. CDR3 DNA sequence: TGTGCCAGCAGCTCTGGAGGGGGGGGCGAGCAGTACTTC.